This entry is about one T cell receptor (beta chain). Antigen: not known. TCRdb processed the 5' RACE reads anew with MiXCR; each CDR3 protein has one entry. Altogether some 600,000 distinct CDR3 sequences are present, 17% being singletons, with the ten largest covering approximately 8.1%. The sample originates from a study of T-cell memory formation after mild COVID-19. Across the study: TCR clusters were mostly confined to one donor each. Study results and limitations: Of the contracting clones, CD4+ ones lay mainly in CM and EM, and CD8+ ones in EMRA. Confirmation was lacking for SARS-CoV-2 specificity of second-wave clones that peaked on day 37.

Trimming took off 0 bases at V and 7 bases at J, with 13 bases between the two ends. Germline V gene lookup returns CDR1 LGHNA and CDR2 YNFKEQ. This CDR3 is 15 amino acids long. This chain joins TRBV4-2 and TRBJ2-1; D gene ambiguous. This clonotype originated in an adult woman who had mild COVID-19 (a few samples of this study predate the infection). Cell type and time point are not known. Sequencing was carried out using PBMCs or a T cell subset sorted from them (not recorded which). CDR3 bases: TGTGCCAGCAGCCAAGATGGGCCCGTAAATAATGAGCAGTTCTTC. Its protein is CASSQDGPVNNEQFF.